This passage covers 8 T cell receptor beta chains from one sample sequenced in a study of T cell responses to AZD1222 COVID-19 vaccine. Clones were sequenced by immunoSEQ multiplex PCR, and TCRdb holds only the in-frame ones, with some missing. The repertoire has 180,000 or so clones, about 88% of them found once; the top ten carry 1.5% to 2%. Source: peripheral blood, taken on day 0 of AZD1222 vaccination. Receptors originate from an adult in good health.

The J gene is TRBJ1-6, the V gene TRBV9, with D maybe TRBD1 (5 bases). Germline V gene lookup returns CDR1 SGDLS and CDR2 YYNGEE. There are 14 residues in the CDR3. Trimming left V 6 bases short and J 6 bases short, with 13 bases between. The DNA for the CDR3 is TGTGCCAGCAACGTGGGGGGGTTTAATTCACCCCTCCACTTT. Protein product: CASNVGGFNSPLHF.

The rearrangement links TRBV10-3 to TRBJ2-1, with D unresolved. Trimming left V 1 base short and J 12 bases short, with 16 bases between. CDR3 length: 14 amino acids. Germline V gene sequence: CDR1 ENHRY, CDR2 SYGVKD. CDR3 loop: CAISEWPENLWQFF. CDR3 in DNA: TGTGCCATCAGTGAGTGGCCCGAGAACCTGTGGCAGTTCTTC.

The chain couples TRBV21-1 to TRBJ1-1; the table's D gene call, TRBD1, was not cross checked with the DNA. TRBV21-1 is a known pseudogene. The CDR3 is 12 amino acids. The CDR3 bases are TGTGCCAGCAGCATCCGACAGGGGGAAGCTTTCTTT. This encodes CASSIRQGEAFF.

Written as DNA, the CDR3 is TGTGCCAGCAGCTTTCCGGACAGAGCTGGAAACACCATATATTTT. This codes for CASSFPDRAGNTIYF. This rearrangement joins TRBV7-2 to TRBJ1-3; weak D call: TRBD1 (6 bases). Trimming cost V 3 bases and J 2 bases, with 11 bases left between them. Germline CDR1 reads SGHTA; CDR2 reads FQGNSA. The CDR3 has 15 residues.

In DNA, the CDR3 is TGCAGTGCTAGTCAGGGTGCCAATGAGCAGTTCTTC. Translation gives CSASQGANEQFF. The V call is TRBV20-1, the J call TRBJ2-1; D may be TRBD1 (5 bases). The germline gives CDR1 DFQATT, CDR2 SNEGSKA (reference sequence). The CDR3 sequence is 12 residues long. V lost 3 bases, J lost 6 bases, and 9 bases lay in between.

This rearrangement joins TRBV24-1 to TRBJ2-1; no definite D call. This CDR3 is 13 amino acids long. Germline V CDR1 and CDR2: KGHDR, SFDVKD. Trimming stripped 10 bases from V and 5 bases from J, with 14 bases between. For the CDR3, the DNA is TGTGCCACTCGGAACCGAGTAAACAATGAGCAGTTCTTC. It is translated as CATRNRVNNEQFF.

This clone appeared once. This chain joins TRBV6-5 and TRBJ1-4; no reliable D call. This CDR3 spans 14 amino acids. Trimming pared 6 bases from V and 4 bases from J, leaving 12 bases between. Germline CDR1 reads MNHEY; CDR2 reads SVGAGI. The CDR3 DNA follows: TGTGCCAGCAGGGCGATGGGTGATAATGAAAAACTGTTTTTT. This translates into CASRAMGDNEKLFF.

The chain couples TRBV7-2 to TRBJ2-1, with D tentatively TRBD2 (7 bases). Germline loops: CDR1 SGHTA, CDR2 FQGNSA. The CDR3 consists of 15 residues. With 6 bases removed from V and 5 bases from J, the gap between germline ends came to 17 bases. DNA for the CDR3: TGTGCCAGCAGATCGGTTGCGGGGGCCAACAATGAGCAGTTCTTC. Translating it yields CASRSVAGANNEQFF.